The clone carrying this TCR beta chain came up a few times. What it binds is not known. Time point denoted: patch test 2, 6 weeks after DPC sensitization. The sample's treatment: therapeutic diphenylcyclopropenone sensitization with weekly scalp DPC. The data are from a study of human T cells and chemical hapten exposure. The overall study: Skin of the upper inner arm, approximately 2 cm by approximately 2 cm, received 2% DPC for sensitization. The study, taken as a whole, reports: Among expanded TCRs, significantly more large CDR3 similarity clusters formed than among controls. Patch test score was positively correlated with the counts of PT1 expanded TCRs.

The CDR3 length is 16 residues. V was clipped by 4 bases and J by 6 bases, with 22 bases between them. Germline V lookup: CDR1 MNHEY, CDR2 SVGEGT. TCRdb recomputed calls from the RACE reads with MiXCR, one row per CDR3 protein. The sample records 360,000 or so distinct CDR3 sequences, about 6.9% being singletons. The TCR comes from a woman aged 18-30 years with alopecia areata. Some clones in this sample may be carry-over from other donors' samples. The material sequenced was whole blood, taken in connection with sensitization to the hapten diphenylcyclopropenone (DPC). The chain links TRBV6-2 or TRBV6-3 to TRBJ2-7, with D possibly called TRBD1 or TRBD2 (5 bases each). CDR3 bases: TGTGCCAGCAGTTCAACTCGGGACCGATATAGGAGCGAGCAGTACTTC. It translates to CASSSTRDRYRSEQYF.